This is a list of T cell receptor beta chains from one sample in a study of blood T cells in healthy people across ages. TCRdb reanalysed the 5' RACE reads using MiXCR and keeps one entry per CDR3 protein. Of hundreds of thousands of distinct CDR3 sequences in the sample, about 30% were seen once. The sequenced sample consisted of blood. Receptors originate from a woman of 80 years or more in good health. CDR3s include the opening cysteine and the closing phenylalanine or tryptophan. A D gene is named only where the DNA matches it firmly. A row's size may be missing; if present it is once, few, many or a size class.

clone size: many
J gene: TRBJ1-6
V gene: TRBV27
D gene: TRBD1
CDR3 protein: CASSFARGRSPLHF
CDR3 DNA: TGTGCCAGCAGTTTTGCCAGGGGGCGTTCACCCCTCCACTTT

clone size: many
J gene: TRBJ2-5
V gene: TRBV7-9
D gene: TRBD2
CDR3 protein: CASSLVELAVETQYF
CDR3 DNA: TGTGCCAGCAGCTTAGTCGAGCTAGCGGTGGAGACCCAGTACTTC

clone size: many
J gene: TRBJ2-3
V gene: TRBV20-1
D gene: TRBD2
CDR3 protein: CSAAGTSGDTQYF
CDR3 DNA: TGCAGTGCCGCCGGGACTAGCGGAGATACGCAGTATTTT

clone size: NA
J gene: TRBJ2-3
V gene: TRBV30
D gene: TRBD2
CDR3 protein: CAWSETSGGADTQYF
CDR3 DNA: TGTGCCTGGAGTGAGACTAGCGGGGGGGCTGATACGCAGTATTTT

clone size: NA
J gene: TRBJ2-2
V gene: TRBV7-3
D gene: NA
CDR3 protein: CASSLPTDSYTGELFF
CDR3 DNA: TGTGCCAGCAGCTTACCTACAGACAGTTACACCGGGGAGCTGTTTTTT

clone size: NA
J gene: TRBJ1-2
V gene: TRBV20-1
D gene: NA
CDR3 protein: CSVMGGPWYGYTF
CDR3 DNA: TGCAGTGTTATGGGAGGCCCTTGGTATGGCTACACCTTC

clone size: NA
J gene: TRBJ2-2
V gene: TRBV5-1
D gene: NA
CDR3 protein: CASRGHPGELFF
CDR3 DNA: TGCGCCAGCAGGGGGCATCCGGGGGAGCTGTTTTTT

clone size: many
J gene: TRBJ2-7
V gene: TRBV5-1
D gene: NA
CDR3 protein: CASSLGNGAGRDEQYF
CDR3 DNA: TGCGCCAGCAGCTTGGGTAATGGAGCAGGGCGGGACGAGCAGTACTTC

clone size: few
J gene: TRBJ2-7
V gene: TRBV7-9
D gene: NA
CDR3 protein: CASSLHTQRDSFYEQYF
CDR3 DNA: TGTGCCAGCAGCTTACACACTCAACGGGACTCATTCTACGAGCAGTACTTC

clone size: many
J gene: TRBJ1-4
V gene: TRBV5-1
D gene: TRBD1
CDR3 protein: CASSRSGTGGEKLFF
CDR3 DNA: TGCGCCAGCAGCCGTTCCGGGACAGGGGGTGAAAAACTGTTTTTT

clone size: many
J gene: TRBJ2-7
V gene: TRBV20-1
D gene: TRBD2
CDR3 protein: CSADPQLAGVHEQYF
CDR3 DNA: TGCAGTGCCGACCCCCAACTAGCGGGGGTGCACGAGCAGTACTTC

clone size: many
J gene: TRBJ1-2
V gene: TRBV15
D gene: NA
CDR3 protein: CATSRDRVGQGYTF
CDR3 DNA: TGTGCCACCAGCAGAGATCGGGTTGGTCAGGGCTACACCTTC

clone size: once
J gene: TRBJ2-4
V gene: TRBV5-1
D gene: TRBD1
CDR3 protein: CASSIGTGMNIQYF
CDR3 DNA: TGCGCCAGCAGCATAGGGACAGGCATGAACATTCAGTACTTC

clone size: many
J gene: TRBJ2-7
V gene: TRBV6-1
D gene: NA
CDR3 protein: CASRGLRAMSSYEQYF
CDR3 DNA: TGTGCCAGCAGGGGCCTCAGAGCGATGAGCTCCTACGAGCAGTACTTC

clone size: many
J gene: TRBJ2-7
V gene: TRBV7-2
D gene: NA
CDR3 protein: CASSSDISYEQYF
CDR3 DNA: TGTGCCAGCAGCTCCGACATCTCCTACGAGCAGTACTTC

clone size: many
J gene: TRBJ2-7
V gene: TRBV6-6
D gene: TRBD2
CDR3 protein: CASSYVTSGVSYEQYF
CDR3 DNA: TGTGCCAGCAGTTACGTCACTAGCGGGGTCTCCTACGAGCAGTACTTC

clone size: many
J gene: TRBJ2-3
V gene: TRBV6-6
D gene: NA
CDR3 protein: CASSYPPNTDTQYF
CDR3 DNA: TGTGCCAGCAGTTACCCACCGAACACAGATACGCAGTATTTT

clone size: many
J gene: TRBJ2-3
V gene: TRBV20-1
D gene: TRBD1
CDR3 protein: CRAGGSITDTQYF
CDR3 DNA: TGCAGGGCAGGGGGATCTATCACAGATACGCAGTATTTT

clone size: many
J gene: TRBJ1-5
V gene: TRBV9
D gene: NA
CDR3 protein: CASSVDPGVREPQHF
CDR3 DNA: TGTGCCAGCAGCGTAGATCCAGGGGTTCGGGAGCCCCAGCATTTT

clone size: few
J gene: TRBJ2-7
V gene: TRBV19
D gene: TRBD1
CDR3 protein: CASSIGTGSYEQYF
CDR3 DNA: TGTGCCAGTAGTATCGGGACAGGATCCTACGAGCAGTACTTC

clone size: few
J gene: TRBJ1-2
V gene: TRBV28
D gene: TRBD1
CDR3 protein: CASSFLGQVGYGYTF
CDR3 DNA: TGTGCCAGCAGTTTCTTAGGACAGGTTGGCTATGGCTACACCTTC